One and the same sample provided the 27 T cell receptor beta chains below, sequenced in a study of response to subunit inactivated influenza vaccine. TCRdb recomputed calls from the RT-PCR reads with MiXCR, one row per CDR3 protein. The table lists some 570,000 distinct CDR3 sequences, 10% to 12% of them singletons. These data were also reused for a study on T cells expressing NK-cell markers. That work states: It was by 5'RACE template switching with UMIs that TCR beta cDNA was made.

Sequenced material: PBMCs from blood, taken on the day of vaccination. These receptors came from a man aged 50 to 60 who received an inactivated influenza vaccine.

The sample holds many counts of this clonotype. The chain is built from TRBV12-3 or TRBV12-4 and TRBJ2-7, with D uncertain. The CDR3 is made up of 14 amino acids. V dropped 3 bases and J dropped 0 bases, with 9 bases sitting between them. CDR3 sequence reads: CASSFGQFSYEQYF. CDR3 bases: TGTGCCAGCAGTTTTGGGCAGTTCTCCTACGAGCAGTACTTC.

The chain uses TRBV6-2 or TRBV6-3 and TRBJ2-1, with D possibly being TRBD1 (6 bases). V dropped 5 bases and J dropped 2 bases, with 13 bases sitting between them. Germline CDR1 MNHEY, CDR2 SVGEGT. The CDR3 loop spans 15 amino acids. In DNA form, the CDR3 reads TGTGCCAGCAGTCGAGGGGGAGTCACCTACAATGAGCAGTTCTTC. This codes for CASSRGGVTYNEQFF.

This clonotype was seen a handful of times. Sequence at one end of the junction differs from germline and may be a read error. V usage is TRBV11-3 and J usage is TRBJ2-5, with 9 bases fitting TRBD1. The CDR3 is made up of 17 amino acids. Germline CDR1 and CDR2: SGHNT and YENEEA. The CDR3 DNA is TGTGCCAGCACCTTAGTCCTCCGGACAGGGGTCTTGGAGACCCAGTACTTC. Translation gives CASTLVLRTGVLETQYF.

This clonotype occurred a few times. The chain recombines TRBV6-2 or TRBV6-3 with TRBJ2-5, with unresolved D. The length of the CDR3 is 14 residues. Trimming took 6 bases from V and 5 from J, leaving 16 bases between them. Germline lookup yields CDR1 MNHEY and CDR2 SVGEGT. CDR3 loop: CASSKGRLGETQYF. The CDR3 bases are TGTGCCAGCAGCAAAGGACGCCTTGGGGAGACCCAGTACTTC.

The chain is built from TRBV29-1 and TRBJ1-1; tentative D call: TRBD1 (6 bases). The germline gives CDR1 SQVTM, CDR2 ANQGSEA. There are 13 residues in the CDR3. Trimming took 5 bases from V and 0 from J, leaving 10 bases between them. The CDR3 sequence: CSVRGRMNTEAFF. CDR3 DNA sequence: TGCAGCGTTAGGGGGAGGATGAACACTGAAGCTTTCTTT.

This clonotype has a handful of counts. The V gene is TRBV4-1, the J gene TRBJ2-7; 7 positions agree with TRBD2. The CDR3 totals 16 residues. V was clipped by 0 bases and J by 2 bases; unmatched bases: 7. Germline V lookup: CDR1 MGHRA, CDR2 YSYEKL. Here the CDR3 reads CASSQDWRGLPYEQYF. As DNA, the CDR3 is TGCGCCAGCAGCCAAGATTGGCGGGGGTTGCCCTACGAGCAGTACTTC.

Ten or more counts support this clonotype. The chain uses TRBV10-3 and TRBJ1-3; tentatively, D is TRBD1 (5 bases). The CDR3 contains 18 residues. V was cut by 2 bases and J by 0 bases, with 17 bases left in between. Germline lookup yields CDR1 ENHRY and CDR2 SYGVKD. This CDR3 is CAISERPGWGISGNTIYF. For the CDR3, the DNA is TGTGCCATCAGTGAGCGACCAGGTTGGGGGATCTCTGGAAACACCATATATTTT.

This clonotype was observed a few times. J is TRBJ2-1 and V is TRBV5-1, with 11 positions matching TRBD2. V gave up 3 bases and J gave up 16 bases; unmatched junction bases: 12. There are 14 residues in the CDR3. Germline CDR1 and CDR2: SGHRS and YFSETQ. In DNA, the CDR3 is TGCGCCAGCAGCTCAGCCGGGACTAGCGGCCGGAGTTTCTTC. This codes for CASSSAGTSGRSFF. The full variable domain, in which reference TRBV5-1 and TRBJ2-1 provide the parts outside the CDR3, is KAGVTQTPRYLIKTRGQQVTLSCSPISGHRSVSWYQQTPGQGLQFLFEYFSETQRNKGNFPGRFSGRQFSNSRSEMNVSTLELGDSALYLCASSSAGTSGRSFFGPGTRLTVL.

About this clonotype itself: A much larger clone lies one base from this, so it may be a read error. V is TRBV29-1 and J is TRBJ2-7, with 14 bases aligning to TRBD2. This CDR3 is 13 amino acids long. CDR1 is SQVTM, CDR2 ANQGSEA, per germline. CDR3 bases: TGCGGCGTACGGACTAGCGGGAGGTACGAGCAGTACTTC. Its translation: CGVRTSGRYEQYF.

This chain's CDR3 is CASSFQGGSYNEQFF. CDR3 nucleotides: TGCGCCAGCAGCTTTCAGGGGGGCTCCTACAATGAGCAGTTCTTC. This chain uses TRBV5-1 with TRBJ2-1, with D perhaps matching TRBD1 (7 bases). Germline lookup yields CDR1 SGHRS and CDR2 YFSETQ. The CDR3 covers 15 residues. V shed 2 bases and J shed 0 bases, with 9 bases lying between them.

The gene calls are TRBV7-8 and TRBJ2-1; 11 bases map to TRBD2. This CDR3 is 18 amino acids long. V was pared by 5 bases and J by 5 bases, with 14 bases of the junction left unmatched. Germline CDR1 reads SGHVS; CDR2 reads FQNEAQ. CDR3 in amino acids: CASSLTRLLAGAHNEQFF. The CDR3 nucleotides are TGTGCCAGCAGCCTCACCAGGCTACTAGCGGGAGCTCACAATGAGCAGTTCTTC.

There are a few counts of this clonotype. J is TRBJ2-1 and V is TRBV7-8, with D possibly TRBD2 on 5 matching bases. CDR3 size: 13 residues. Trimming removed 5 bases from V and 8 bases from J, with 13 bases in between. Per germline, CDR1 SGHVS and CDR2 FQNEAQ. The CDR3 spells CASSPSPSYEQFF. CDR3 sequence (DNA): TGTGCCAGCAGCCCTAGCCCTTCGTATGAGCAGTTCTTC.

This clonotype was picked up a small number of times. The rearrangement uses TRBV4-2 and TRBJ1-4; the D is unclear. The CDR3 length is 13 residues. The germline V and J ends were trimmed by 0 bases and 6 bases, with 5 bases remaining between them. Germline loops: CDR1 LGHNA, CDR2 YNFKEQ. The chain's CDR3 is CASSQEYDEKLFF. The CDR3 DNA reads TGTGCCAGCAGCCAAGAGTACGATGAAAAACTGTTTTTT.

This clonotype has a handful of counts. For the CDR3, the DNA is TGTGCCAGCAGCTTAGTCCGGGGGCGAGAGACCCAGTACTTC. Residues: CASSLVRGRETQYF. This chain uses TRBV11-2 with TRBJ2-5; D could derive from TRBD1 or TRBD2 (6 bases each). The CDR3 spans 14 residues. The V end was cut by 1 base, the J end by 4 bases, with 10 bases between. Germline V CDR1 and CDR2: SGHAT, FQNNGV.

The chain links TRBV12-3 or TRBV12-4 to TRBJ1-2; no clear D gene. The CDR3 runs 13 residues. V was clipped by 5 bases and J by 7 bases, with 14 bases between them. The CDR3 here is CASSLRLGSGYTF. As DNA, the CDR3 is TGTGCCAGCAGTCTAAGACTGGGCTCTGGCTACACCTTC.

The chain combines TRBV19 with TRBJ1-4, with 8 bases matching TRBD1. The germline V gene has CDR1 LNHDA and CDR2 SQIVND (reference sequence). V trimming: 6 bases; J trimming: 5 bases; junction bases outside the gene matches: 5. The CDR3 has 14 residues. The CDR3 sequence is CASRTGDANEKLFF. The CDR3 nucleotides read TGTGCCAGTAGGACAGGGGATGCCAATGAAAAACTGTTTTTT.

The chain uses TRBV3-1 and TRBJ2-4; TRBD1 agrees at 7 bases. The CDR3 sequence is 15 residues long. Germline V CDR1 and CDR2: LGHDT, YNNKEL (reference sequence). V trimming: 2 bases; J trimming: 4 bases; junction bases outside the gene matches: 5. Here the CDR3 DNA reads TGTGCCAGCAGCCAAAAACAGGGGATGAAAAACATTCAGTACTTC. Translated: CASSQKQGMKNIQYF.

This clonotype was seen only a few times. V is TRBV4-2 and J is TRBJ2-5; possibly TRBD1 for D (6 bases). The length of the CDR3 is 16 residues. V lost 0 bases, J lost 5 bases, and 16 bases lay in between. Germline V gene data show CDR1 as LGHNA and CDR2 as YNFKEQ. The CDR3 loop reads CASSQDSNRARETQYF. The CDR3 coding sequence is TGTGCCAGCAGCCAAGATTCAAACAGGGCGAGGGAGACCCAGTACTTC.

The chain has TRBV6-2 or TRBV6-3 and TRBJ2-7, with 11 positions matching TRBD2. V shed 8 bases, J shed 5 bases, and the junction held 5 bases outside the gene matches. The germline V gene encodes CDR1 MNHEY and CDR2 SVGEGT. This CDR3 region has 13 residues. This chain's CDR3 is CASSTSGSNEQYF. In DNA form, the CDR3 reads TGTGCCAGCTCAACTAGCGGGAGTAACGAGCAGTACTTC.

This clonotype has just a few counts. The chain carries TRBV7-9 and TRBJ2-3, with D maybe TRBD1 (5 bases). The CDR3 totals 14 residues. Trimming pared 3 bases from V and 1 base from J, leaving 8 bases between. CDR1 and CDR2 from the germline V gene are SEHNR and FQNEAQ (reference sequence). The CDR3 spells CASSFATGTDTQYF. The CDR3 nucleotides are TGTGCCAGCAGCTTTGCGACAGGCACAGATACGCAGTATTTT.

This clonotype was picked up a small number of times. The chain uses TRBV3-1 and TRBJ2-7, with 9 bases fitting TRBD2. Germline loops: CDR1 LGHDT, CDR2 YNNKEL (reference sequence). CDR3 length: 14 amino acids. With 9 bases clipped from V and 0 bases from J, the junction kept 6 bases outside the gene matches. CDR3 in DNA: TGTGCCAGTTCTCATAGCGGGGGCTCCTACGAGCAGTACTTC. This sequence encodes CASSHSGGSYEQYF.

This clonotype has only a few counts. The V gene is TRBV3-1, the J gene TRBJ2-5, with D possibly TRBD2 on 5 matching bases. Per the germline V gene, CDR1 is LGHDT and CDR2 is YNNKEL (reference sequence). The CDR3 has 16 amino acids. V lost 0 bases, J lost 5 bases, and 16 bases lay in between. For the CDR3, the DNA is TGTGCCAGCAGCCAAGATCTCACGGAAAAGCGGGAGACCCAGTACTTC. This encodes CASSQDLTEKRETQYF.

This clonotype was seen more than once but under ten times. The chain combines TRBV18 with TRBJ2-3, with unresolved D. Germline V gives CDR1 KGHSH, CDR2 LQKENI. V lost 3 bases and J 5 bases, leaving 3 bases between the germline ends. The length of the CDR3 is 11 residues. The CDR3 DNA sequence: TGTGCCAGCTCACCGCAAGATACGCAGTATTTT. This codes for CASSPQDTQYF.

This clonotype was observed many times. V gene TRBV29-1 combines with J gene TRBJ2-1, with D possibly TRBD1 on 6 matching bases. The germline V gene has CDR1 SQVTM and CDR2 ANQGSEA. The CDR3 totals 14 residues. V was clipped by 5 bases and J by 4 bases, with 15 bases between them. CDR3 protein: CSVLGQSVYNEQFF. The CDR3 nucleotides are TGCAGCGTTCTAGGACAGTCAGTTTACAATGAGCAGTTCTTC.

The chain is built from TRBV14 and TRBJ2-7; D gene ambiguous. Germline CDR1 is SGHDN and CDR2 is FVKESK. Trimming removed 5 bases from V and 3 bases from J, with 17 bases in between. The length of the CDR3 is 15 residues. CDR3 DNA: TGTGCCAGCAGCTTCGGCTCTAGACCCAACTACGAGCAGTACTTC. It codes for CASSFGSRPNYEQYF. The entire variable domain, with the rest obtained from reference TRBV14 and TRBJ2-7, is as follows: EAGVTQFPSHSVIEKGQTVTLRCDPISGHDNLYWYRRVMGKEIKFLLHFVKESKQDESGMPNNRFLAERTGGTYSTLKVQPAELEDSGVYFCASSFGSRPNYEQYFGPGTRLTVT.

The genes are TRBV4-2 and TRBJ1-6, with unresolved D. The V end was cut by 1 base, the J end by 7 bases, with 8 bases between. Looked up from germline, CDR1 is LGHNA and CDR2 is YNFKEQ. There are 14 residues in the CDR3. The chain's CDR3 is CASSQVGTNSPLHF. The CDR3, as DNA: TGTGCCAGCAGCCAAGTTGGCACCAATTCACCCCTCCACTTT.

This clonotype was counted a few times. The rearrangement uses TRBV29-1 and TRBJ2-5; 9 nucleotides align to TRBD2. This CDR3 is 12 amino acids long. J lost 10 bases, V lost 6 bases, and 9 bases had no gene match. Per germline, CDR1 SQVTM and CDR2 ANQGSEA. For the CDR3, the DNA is TGCAGCGTGGCGGGGGGGAAGATTGGCCAGTACTTC. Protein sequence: CSVAGGKIGQYF. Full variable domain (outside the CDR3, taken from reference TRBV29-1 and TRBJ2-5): SAVISQKPSRDICQRGTSLTIQCQVDSQVTMMFWYRQQPGQSLTLIATANQGSEATYESGFVIDKFPISRPNLTFSTLTVSNMSPEDSSIYLCSVAGGKIGQYFGPGTRLLVL.